This TCR beta chain was captured in a study of blood T cell repertoires in COVID-19. Study details: Acute-phase and convalescent COVID-19 samples originated in the United States, Italy and Spain.

Per germline, CDR1 SGHNT and CDR2 YYREEE (reference sequence). The CDR3 runs 17 residues. The junction had 13 bases not matched to a gene; V was cut back by 0 bases and J by 5 bases. The method was immunoSEQ multiplex PCR; TCRdb's version includes in-frame clones alone and lacks a portion of them. In the table there are about 200,000 clones, 88% of which are singletons. This TCR was recovered from a young man with active or convalescent COVID-19. The chain recombines TRBV5-4 with TRBJ1-1; 7 nucleotides line up with TRBD1. Material for sequencing was peripheral blood. CDR3 amino acids: CASSLAKIKGARTEAFF. In nucleotides, the CDR3 is TGTGCCAGCAGCTTGGCAAAGATAAAGGGGGCGCGGACTGAAGCTTTCTTT.